This record concerns one T cell receptor beta chain sequence. What it recognizes is unknown. Timing groups of about 4 and about 12 weeks for second doses were pooled. The table came from immunoSEQ multiplex PCR; TCRdb's copy has only in-frame clones and leaves some out. The repertoire includes over 110,000 clones, about 90% of them detected once, and 9.3% sits in the top ten. This record belongs to a study of T cell responses to AZD1222 COVID-19 vaccine. Whole-study findings and limits: Spike as a whole was targeted by vaccine-associated CD4 TCRs, dominant at 160-218 and 743-854. Donors, mostly white British, included more females; clonal diversity was possibly underestimated.

The CDR3 extends over 15 amino acids. The J segment lost 7 bases and the V segment lost 5 bases, leaving 9 bases of the junction unmatched. Germline loops: CDR1 LNHDA, CDR2 SQIVND (reference sequence). The genes are TRBV19 and TRBJ1-1; 11 bases map to TRBD1. The sample here was peripheral blood, taken 28 days after the second AZD1222 dose. The TCR originated in an adult who received the AZD1222 COVID-19 vaccine. The CDR3 DNA is TGTGCCAGTAGTTCACCCAGGACAGGGGGCTTTGAAGCTTTCTTT. It translates to CASSSPRTGGFEAFF. Together with reference TRBV19 and TRBJ1-1, the CDR3 gives the full variable domain: DGGITQSPKYLFRKEGQNVTLSCEQNLNHDAMYWYRQDPGQGLRLIYYSQIVNDFQKGDIAEGYSVSREKKESFPLTVTSAQKNPTAFYLCASSSPRTGGFEAFFGQGTRLTVV.